This TCR beta chain was captured by sequencing in a study of blood T cell repertoires in COVID-19. As handled by the study authors: From reference gene primer amplification, estimates of nucleated cell counts were derived. Produced via immunoSEQ multiplex PCR; TCRdb's table is partial and in-frame only. The V and J calls and the clone size are those of that table, but D and trimming were determined from the DNA. Counted here are 110,000 to 150,000 clones, roughly 78% occurring once; the ten biggest clones make up approximately 3.6%. This clone has more than one count but fewer than ten. This CDR3 is built from 13 residues. Germline CDR1 SGDLS, CDR2 YYNGEE. Trimming pared 0 bases from V and 4 bases from J, leaving 7 bases between.

The chain is built from TRBV9 and TRBJ1-1, with D unclear. The receptor was derived from a man between 60 and 75 years old with acute or convalescent COVID-19. The sequenced sample was peripheral blood. In DNA form, the CDR3 reads TGTGCCAGCAGCGTAGATGGAGTCACTGAAGCTTTCTTT. This encodes CASSVDGVTEAFF.